One T cell receptor (beta chain) is described in this entry. Across 20 to 25 US areas, participants ranged in age from roughly 18 to 95 years. Participants' reported clinical history set cohort assignment. These data are taken from a study of blood T cell repertoires in COVID-19. As for the study in general: COVID-19 samples, acute and convalescent, were from the United States, Italy and Spain.

With V trimmed by 4 bases and J by 8 bases, 6 bases remained unmatched. CDR1 MNHEY and CDR2 SVGAGI come from the germline V gene. This CDR3 is 15 amino acids long. The repertoire was sequenced with immunoSEQ multiplex PCR; TCRdb's copy has only in-frame clones and lacks some. This table holds 200,000 to 300,000 clones, roughly 85% found once. V gene TRBV6-5 combines with J gene TRBJ1-4, with 11 bases fitting TRBD1. The sequencing input was PBMCs or T cells enriched from blood (not recorded which). This clonotype originated in a woman aged 50 to 60 with acute COVID-19. CDR3 in DNA: TGTGCCAGCAGTTTCACCGGGACAGGGGGAGAAAAACTGTTTTTT. Translated, it gives CASSFTGTGGEKLFF.